Listed below are T cell receptor beta chains from one sample, sequenced in a study of blood T cell repertoires in COVID-19. TCRdb's table, derived via immunoSEQ multiplex PCR, lists solely in-frame clones and lacks some. The sample records almost 100,000 clones, around nine tenths being singletons. Sequencing was done on a sample of peripheral blood. These receptors all stem from a man aged 50 or older with acute or convalescent COVID-19. The CDR3 runs from the conserved cysteine through the conserved F or W. Each record gives: V gene, J gene, CDR3 protein.

>TRBV18|TRBJ2-3
CASSPPADQRRGTQYF
>TRBV19|TRBJ1-2
CASSIDPTRANYGYTF
>TRBV11-2|TRBJ2-5
CASSLGPSGGVGETQYF
>TRBV7-2|TRBJ2-2
CASSTRQRNTGELFF
>TRBV5-4|TRBJ2-5
CASSLSRTSGETQYF
>TRBV7-2|TRBJ2-1
CASSFRASGRGRSYNEQFF
>TRBV6-5|TRBJ1-4
CASTGWEKLFF
>TRBV24-1|TRBJ2-7
CATSDIRRGGDEQYF
>TRBV7-9|TRBJ2-3
CASSPRGATDTQYF
>TRBV27|TRBJ2-1
CASSLGLAGADEQFF
>TRBV19|TRBJ2-1
CASSIGRPYNEQFF
>TRBV9|TRBJ2-7
CASSPLGSGSLYEQYF
>TRBV7-9|TRBJ2-1
CASSSNGLAGYNEQFF
>TRBV7-2|TRBJ2-7
CASSPSGSDTYEQYF
>TRBV2|TRBJ1-2
CASSDRNNYGYTF
>TRBV12-3/TRBV12-4|TRBJ1-2
CASSQGIGGGYTF
>TRBV25-1|TRBJ1-2
CASRGGQLYTF
>TRBV12-5|TRBJ2-3
CASGLVRTLGTSGVKGTDTQYF
>TRBV6-5|TRBJ1-1
CASTPSWTGGSEAFF
>TRBV15|TRBJ2-1
CATSRPAYNEQFF
>TRBV6-5|TRBJ1-1
CASNRQANTEAFF
>TRBV19|TRBJ2-3
CASSTDGTSGRGTDTQYF
>TRBV18|TRBJ2-3
CASSRPQVPTDYTRLVTDTQYF
>TRBV6-5|TRBJ2-7
CASRSAGTGDYEQYF
>TRBV28|TRBJ1-1
CASRPNWDRGRTEAFF
>TRBV5-6|TRBJ1-4
CASSLQGSNEKLFF
>TRBV11-3|TRBJ1-6
CASSSQGAGALHF
>TRBV5-1|TRBJ2-5
CASSFGLAGGAETQYF
>TRBV2|TRBJ2-3
CASRGGAQYF
>TRBV7-6|TRBJ1-2
CASSPVSSLGYTF
>TRBV14|TRBJ2-3
CASSQDLLGQGALNTQYF
>TRBV5-8|TRBJ2-7
CASSLVRASGSPYEQYF
>TRBV2|TRBJ2-7
CASSALAGVEQYF
>TRBV4-1|TRBJ1-2
CASSQVIRTVANYGYTF
>TRBV12-3/TRBV12-4|TRBJ2-1
CASSLAVNEQFF
>TRBV6-4|TRBJ2-5
CAFATGKEETQYF
>TRBV18|TRBJ2-1
CASSPGGAGNEQFF
>TRBV7-9|TRBJ2-7
CASSPRGGVLSYEQYF
>TRBV5-1|TRBJ2-1
CASSTPLASGEQFF
>TRBV11-2|TRBJ1-4
CASSSRRGGLNEKLFF
>TRBV24-1|TRBJ1-2
CATSDTDRLEGYTF
>TRBV3-1/TRBV3-2|TRBJ2-3
CASSSQGSDTQYF
>TRBV6-5|TRBJ2-1
CASSRTSGSYNEQFF
>TRBV11-2|TRBJ2-2
CASNHQRAGGNTGELFF
>TRBV4-1|TRBJ2-1
CASSPLAGAYNEQFF
>TRBV7-6|TRBJ2-2
CASSSPGLPNTGELFF
>TRBV7-9|TRBJ2-5
CASSDREETQYF
>TRBV11-3|TRBJ1-2
CASSLDAGLGGYTF
>TRBV29-1|TRBJ1-4
CSIRQGGEKLFF
>TRBV6-5|TRBJ2-7
CASSYSGGRPYEQYF
>TRBV6-5|TRBJ1-6
CASAGSLQGYSPLHF
>TRBV30|TRBJ2-3
CAWRLAGGVDTQYF
>TRBV5-1|TRBJ2-1
CASSLAGGAYNEQFF
>TRBV23-1|TRBJ1-2
CASSPRGDNYGYTF